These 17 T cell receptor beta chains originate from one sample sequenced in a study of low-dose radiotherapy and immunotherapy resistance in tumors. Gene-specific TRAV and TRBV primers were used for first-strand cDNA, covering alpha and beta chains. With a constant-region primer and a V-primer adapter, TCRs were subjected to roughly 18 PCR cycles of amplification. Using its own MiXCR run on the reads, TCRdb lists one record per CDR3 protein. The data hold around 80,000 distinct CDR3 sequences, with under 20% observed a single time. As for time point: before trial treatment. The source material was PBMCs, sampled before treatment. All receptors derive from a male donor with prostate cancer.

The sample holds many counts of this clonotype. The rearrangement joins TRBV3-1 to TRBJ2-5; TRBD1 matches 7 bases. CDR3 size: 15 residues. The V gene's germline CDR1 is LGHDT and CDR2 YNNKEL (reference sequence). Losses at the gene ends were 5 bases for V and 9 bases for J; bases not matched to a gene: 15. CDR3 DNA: TGTGCCAGCAGCTACACCGGGACAGTGGGTGCGGCCCAGTACTTC. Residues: CASSYTGTVGAAQYF.

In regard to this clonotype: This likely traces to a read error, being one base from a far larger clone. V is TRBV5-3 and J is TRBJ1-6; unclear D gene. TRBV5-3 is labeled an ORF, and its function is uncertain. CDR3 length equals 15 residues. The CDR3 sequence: CASSLQNSYNSPLDF. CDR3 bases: TGTGCCAGCAGCTTGCAAAACTCCTATAATTCACCCCTCGACTTT.

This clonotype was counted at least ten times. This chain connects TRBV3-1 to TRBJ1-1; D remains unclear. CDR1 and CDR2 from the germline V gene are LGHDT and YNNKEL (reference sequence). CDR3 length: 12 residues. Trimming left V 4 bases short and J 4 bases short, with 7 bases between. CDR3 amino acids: CASSPSSTEAFF. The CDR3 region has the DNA TGTGCCAGCAGCCCCTCCTCCACTGAAGCTTTCTTT.

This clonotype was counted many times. The DNA of the CDR3 is TGCGCCAGCGGCAATCCCGGGACAGCCTACGAGCAGTACTTC. It codes for CASGNPGTAYEQYF. V and J are TRBV5-1 and TRBJ2-7; 7 bases agree with TRBD1. There are 14 residues in the CDR3. CDR1 and CDR2 (germline): SGHRS, YFSETQ. The V and J ends lost 7 bases and 2 bases, in that order; junction bases with no gene match: 9.

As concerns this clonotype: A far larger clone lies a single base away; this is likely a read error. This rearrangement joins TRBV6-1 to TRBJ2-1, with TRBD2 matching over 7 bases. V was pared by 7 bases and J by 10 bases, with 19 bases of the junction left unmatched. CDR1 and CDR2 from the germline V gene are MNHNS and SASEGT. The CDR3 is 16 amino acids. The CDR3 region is CASKGGSEYSLYEQFF. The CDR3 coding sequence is TGTGCCAGCAAGGGAGGGTCGGAATACAGTCTCTACGAGCAGTTCTTC.

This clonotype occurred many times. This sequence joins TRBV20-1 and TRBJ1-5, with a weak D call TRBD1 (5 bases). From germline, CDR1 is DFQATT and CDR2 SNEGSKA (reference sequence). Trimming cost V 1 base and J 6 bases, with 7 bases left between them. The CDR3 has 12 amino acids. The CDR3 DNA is TGCAGTGCTAGAGGGGGGGGTCAGCCCCAGCATTTT. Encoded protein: CSARGGGQPQHF.

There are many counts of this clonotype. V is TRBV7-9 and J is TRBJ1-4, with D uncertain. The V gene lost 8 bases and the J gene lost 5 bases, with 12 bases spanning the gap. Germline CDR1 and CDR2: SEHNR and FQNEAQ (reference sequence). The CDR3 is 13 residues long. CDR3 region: CASSGLYNEKLFF. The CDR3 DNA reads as TGTGCCAGCTCAGGATTGTACAATGAAAAACTGTTTTTT. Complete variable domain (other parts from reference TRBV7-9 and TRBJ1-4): DTGVSQNPRHKITKRGQNVTFRCDPISEHNRLYWYRQTLGQGPEFLTYFQNEAQLEKSRLLSDRFSAERPKGSFSTLEIQRTEQGDSAMYLCASSGLYNEKLFFGSGTQLSVL.

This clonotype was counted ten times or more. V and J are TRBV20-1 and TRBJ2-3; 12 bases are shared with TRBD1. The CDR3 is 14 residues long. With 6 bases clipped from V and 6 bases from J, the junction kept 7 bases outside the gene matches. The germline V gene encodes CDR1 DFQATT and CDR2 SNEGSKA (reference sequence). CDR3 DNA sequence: TGCAGTGCAGGGGGACAGGGGGCAAGGGATACGCAGTATTTT. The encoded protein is CSAGGQGARDTQYF.

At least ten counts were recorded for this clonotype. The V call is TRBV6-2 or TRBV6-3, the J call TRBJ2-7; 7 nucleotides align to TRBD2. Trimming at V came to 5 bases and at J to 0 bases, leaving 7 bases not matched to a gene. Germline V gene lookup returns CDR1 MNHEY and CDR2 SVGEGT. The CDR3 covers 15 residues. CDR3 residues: CASSRGVRDSYEQYF. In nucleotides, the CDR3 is TGTGCCAGCAGTCGGGGGGTTAGGGACTCCTACGAGCAGTACTTC.

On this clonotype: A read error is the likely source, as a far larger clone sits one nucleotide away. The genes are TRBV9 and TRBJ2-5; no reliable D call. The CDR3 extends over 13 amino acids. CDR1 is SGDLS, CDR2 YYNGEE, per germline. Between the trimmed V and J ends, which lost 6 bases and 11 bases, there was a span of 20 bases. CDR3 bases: TGTGCCAGCACCCGCCCCAATTTCCCTGAGCAGTACTTC. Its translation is CASTRPNFPEQYF.

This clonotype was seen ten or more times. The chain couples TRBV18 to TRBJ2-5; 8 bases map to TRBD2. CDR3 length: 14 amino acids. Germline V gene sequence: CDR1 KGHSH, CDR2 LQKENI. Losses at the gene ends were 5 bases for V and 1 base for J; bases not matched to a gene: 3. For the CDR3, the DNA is TGTGCCAGCTCAGTAAGCGGGGGCCAAGAGACCCAGTACTTC. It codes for CASSVSGGQETQYF. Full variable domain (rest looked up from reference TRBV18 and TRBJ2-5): NAGVMQNPRHLVRRRGQEARLRCSPMKGHSHVYWYRQLPEEGLKFMVYLQKENIIDESGMPKERFSAEFPKEGPSILRIQQVVRGDSAAYFCASSVSGGQETQYFGPGTRLLVL.

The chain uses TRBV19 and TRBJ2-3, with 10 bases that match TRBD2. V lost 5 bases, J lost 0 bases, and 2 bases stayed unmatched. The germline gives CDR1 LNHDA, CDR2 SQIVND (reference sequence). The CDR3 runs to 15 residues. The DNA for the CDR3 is TGTGCCAGTAGTGCACTAGCGGGAAGCACAGATACGCAGTATTTT. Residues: CASSALAGSTDTQYF.

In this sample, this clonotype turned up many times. In DNA, the CDR3 is TGTGCCAGCAGCCAAGATCGGGAGCGGGGGGGTTTCAATGAGCAGTTCTTC. As protein: CASSQDRERGGFNEQFF. The rearrangement uses TRBV3-1 and TRBJ2-1; 10 bases line up with TRBD2. Trimming removed 0 bases from V and 6 bases from J; junction bases left unmatched: 8. This CDR3 spans 17 amino acids. Germline CDR1 LGHDT, CDR2 YNNKEL (reference sequence).

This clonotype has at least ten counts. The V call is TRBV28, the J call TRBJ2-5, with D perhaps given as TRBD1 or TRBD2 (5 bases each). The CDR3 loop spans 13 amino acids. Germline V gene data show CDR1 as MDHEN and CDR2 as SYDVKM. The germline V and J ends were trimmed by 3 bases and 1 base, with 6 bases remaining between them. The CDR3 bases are TGTGCCAGCAGTTTCGGGACCCAAGAGACCCAGTACTTC. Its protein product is CASSFGTQETQYF. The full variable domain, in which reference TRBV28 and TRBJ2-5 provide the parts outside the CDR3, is DVKVTQSSRYLVKRTGEKVFLECVQDMDHENMFWYRQDPGLGLRLIYFSYDVKMKEKGDIPEGYSVSREKKERFSLILESASTNQTSMYLCASSFGTQETQYFGPGTRLLVL.

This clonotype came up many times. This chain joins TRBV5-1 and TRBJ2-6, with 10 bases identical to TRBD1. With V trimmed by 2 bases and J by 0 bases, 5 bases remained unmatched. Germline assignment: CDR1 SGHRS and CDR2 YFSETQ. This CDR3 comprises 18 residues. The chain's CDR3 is CASSFSGTGVSGANVLTF. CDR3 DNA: TGCGCCAGCAGCTTTTCCGGGACAGGGGTCTCTGGGGCCAACGTCCTGACTTTC. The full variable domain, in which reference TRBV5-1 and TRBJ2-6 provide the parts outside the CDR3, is KAGVTQTPRYLIKTRGQQVTLSCSPISGHRSVSWYQQTPGQGLQFLFEYFSETQRNKGNFPGRFSGRQFSNSRSEMNVSTLELGDSALYLCASSFSGTGVSGANVLTFGAGSRLTVL.

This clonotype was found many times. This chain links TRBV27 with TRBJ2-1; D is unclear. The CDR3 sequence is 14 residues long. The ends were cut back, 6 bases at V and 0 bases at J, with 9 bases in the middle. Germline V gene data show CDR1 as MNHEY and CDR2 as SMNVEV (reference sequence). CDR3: CASRPTSSYNEQFF. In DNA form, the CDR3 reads TGTGCCAGCAGGCCCACGAGCTCCTACAATGAGCAGTTCTTC.

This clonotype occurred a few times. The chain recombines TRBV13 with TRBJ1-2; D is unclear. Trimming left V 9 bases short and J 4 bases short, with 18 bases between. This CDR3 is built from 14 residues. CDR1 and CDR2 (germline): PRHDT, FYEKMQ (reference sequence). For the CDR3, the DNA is TGTGCCAGTAACGGCGACGGGCAACTCTATGGCTACACCTTC. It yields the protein CASNGDGQLYGYTF.